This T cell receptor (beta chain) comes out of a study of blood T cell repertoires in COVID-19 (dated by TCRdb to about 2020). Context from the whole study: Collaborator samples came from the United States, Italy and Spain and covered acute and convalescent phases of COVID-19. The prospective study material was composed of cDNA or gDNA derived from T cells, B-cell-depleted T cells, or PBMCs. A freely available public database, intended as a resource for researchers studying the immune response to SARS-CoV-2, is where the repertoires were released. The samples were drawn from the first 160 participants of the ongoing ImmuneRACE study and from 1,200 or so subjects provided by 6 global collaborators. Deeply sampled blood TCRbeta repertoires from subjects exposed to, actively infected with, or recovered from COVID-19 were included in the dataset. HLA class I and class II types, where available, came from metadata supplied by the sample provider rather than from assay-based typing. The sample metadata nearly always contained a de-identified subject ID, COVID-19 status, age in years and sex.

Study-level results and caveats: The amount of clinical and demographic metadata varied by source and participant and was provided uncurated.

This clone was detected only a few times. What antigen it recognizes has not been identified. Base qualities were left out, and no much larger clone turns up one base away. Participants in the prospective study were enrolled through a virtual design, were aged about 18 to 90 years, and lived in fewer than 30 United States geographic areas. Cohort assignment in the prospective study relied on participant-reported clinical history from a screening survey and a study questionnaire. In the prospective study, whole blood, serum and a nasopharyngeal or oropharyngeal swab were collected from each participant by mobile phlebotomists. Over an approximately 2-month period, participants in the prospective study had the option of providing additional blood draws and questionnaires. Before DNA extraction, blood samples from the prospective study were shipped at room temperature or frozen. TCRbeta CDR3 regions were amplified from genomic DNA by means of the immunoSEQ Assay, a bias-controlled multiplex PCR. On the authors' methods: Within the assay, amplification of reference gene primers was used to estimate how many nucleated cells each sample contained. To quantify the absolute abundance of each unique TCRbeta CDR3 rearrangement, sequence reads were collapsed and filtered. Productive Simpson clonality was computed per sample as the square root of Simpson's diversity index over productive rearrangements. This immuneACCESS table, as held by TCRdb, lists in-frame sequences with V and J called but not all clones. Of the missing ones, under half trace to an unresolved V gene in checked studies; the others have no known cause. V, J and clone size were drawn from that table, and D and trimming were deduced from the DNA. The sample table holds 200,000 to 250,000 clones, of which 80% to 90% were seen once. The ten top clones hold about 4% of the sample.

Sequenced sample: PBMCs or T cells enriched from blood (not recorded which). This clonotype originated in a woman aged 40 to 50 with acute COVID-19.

The base sequence is TGTGCCAGCAGTGAACCACCGCCGGACAGGGACAATCAGCCCCAGCATTTT. This yields the protein CASSEPPPDRDNQPQHF. The chain joins TRBV2 to TRBJ1-5, with TRBD1 identical over 8 junction bases. CDR1 SNHLY and CDR2 FYNNEI were looked up in the germline V gene. Unmatched junction bases come to 9, with V trimmed by 2 bases and J by 3 bases. The CDR3 sequence holds 17 residues, the cysteine and phenylalanine included. Only the CDR3 part of the read is kept: 51 bases, read in frame from the first base.